This entry lists 29 T cell receptor beta chains sequenced from one sample in a study of blood T cell repertoires in COVID-19 (dated by TCRdb to 2019 to 2021). The library was obtained by the immunoSEQ multiplex PCR assay. Not all clones reach the TCRdb copy of this immuneACCESS table, which keeps in-frame sequences only. Checked studies attribute under half of the gap to unresolved V genes and leave the rest unexplained. In all, the sample holds a few hundred thousand clones, and about 88% of those were seen once. Around 0.97% of the sample is taken by the ten largest. Sequencing was carried out using peripheral blood. The receptors derive from a man aged 40-55 years with acute or convalescent COVID-19.

J is TRBJ1-5 and V is TRBV15, with D hard to call. V dropped 0 bases and J dropped 0 bases, with 12 bases sitting between them. Germline V lookup: CDR1 LNHNV, CDR2 YYDKDF (reference sequence). CDR3 length: 17 residues. The CDR3 is CATSRDDWEDSNQPQHF. For the CDR3, the DNA is TGTGCCACCAGCAGAGATGATTGGGAGGATAGCAATCAGCCCCAGCATTTT. Using reference TRBV15 and TRBJ1-5 for the parts outside the CDR3, the full variable domain is DAMVIQNPRYQVTQFGKPVTLSCSQTLNHNVMYWYQQKSSQAPKLLFHYYDKDFNNEADTPDNFQSRRPNTSFCFLDIRSPGLGDTAMYLCATSRDDWEDSNQPQHFGDGTRLSIL.

The gene calls are TRBV2 and TRBJ1-4, with D unclear. V dropped 4 bases and J dropped 5 bases, with 8 bases sitting between them. The germline gives CDR1 SNHLY, CDR2 FYNNEI. CDR3 size: 13 residues. The CDR3 sequence is CASSAVRNEKLFF. The CDR3 nucleotides are TGTGCCAGCAGTGCGGTTAGAAATGAAAAACTGTTTTTT.

This rearrangement joins TRBV19 to TRBJ2-3; 12 positions match TRBD2. The CDR3 contains 15 residues. Germline CDR1 is LNHDA and CDR2 is SQIVND (reference sequence). With 4 bases clipped from V and 3 bases from J, the junction kept 2 bases outside the gene matches. The CDR3: CASSTSGGVTDTQYF. The CDR3 bases are TGTGCCAGTAGTACTAGCGGGGGGGTGACAGATACGCAGTATTTT.

This chain links TRBV5-1 with TRBJ2-2, with 7 bases fitting TRBD2. The J segment lost 3 bases and the V segment lost 2 bases, leaving 4 bases of the junction unmatched. This CDR3 has 15 amino acids. The germline V gene has CDR1 SGHRS and CDR2 YFSETQ. The CDR3 coding sequence is TGCGCCAGCAGCTTTATGGGAGGGGACACCGGGGAGCTGTTTTTT. This sequence encodes CASSFMGGDTGELFF. The full variable domain, with the rest looked up from reference TRBV5-1 and TRBJ2-2, is KAGVTQTPRYLIKTRGQQVTLSCSPISGHRSVSWYQQTPGQGLQFLFEYFSETQRNKGNFPGRFSGRQFSNSRSEMNVSTLELGDSALYLCASSFMGGDTGELFFGEGSRLTVL.

The rearrangement links TRBV19 to TRBJ1-6; D is possibly TRBD1 (6 bases). CDR3 length: 15 amino acids. Germline loops: CDR1 LNHDA, CDR2 SQIVND (reference sequence). Deletions cut 1 base from V and 6 bases from J, with 10 bases between. CDR3 sequence (DNA): TGTGCCAGTAGTATAGGGGACAATCCTAATTCACCCCTCCACTTT. Translation: CASSIGDNPNSPLHF.

The chain employs TRBV10-2 and TRBJ2-5, with 11 bases aligning to TRBD2. Germline V CDR1 and CDR2: WSHSY, SAAADI. The junction had 8 bases not matched to a gene; V was cut back by 6 bases and J by 5 bases. This CDR3 has 15 amino acids. The CDR3 region is CASRRTSGGRETQYF. CDR3 bases: TGCGCCAGCAGGCGAACTAGCGGGGGACGGGAGACCCAGTACTTC.

The gene calls are TRBV28 and TRBJ2-7, with 7 bases fitting TRBD1. Looked up from germline, CDR1 is MDHEN and CDR2 is SYDVKM. The V segment lost 2 bases and the J segment 4 bases; nucleotides outside the gene matches: 14. This CDR3 is 17 amino acids long. The CDR3 bases are TGTGCCAGCAGTTTACTACAGGGGTTTGGAACCCAATACGAGCAGTACTTC. Its translation: CASSLLQGFGTQYEQYF.

The chain is built from TRBV30 and TRBJ1-5, with 7 bases identical to TRBD1. Germline V CDR1 and CDR2: GTSNPN, SVGIG (reference sequence). V lost 2 bases, J lost 9 bases, and 10 bases stayed unmatched. The CDR3 consists of 14 residues. The CDR3 bases are TGTGCCTGGAGTAAACTATTAACAGGGGTGCCCCAGCATTTT. Translating it yields CAWSKLLTGVPQHF.

This clone was counted ten times or more. This chain connects TRBV6-6 to TRBJ2-7; TRBD1 matches at 8 bases. The CDR3 is 14 residues long. J lost 4 bases, V lost 6 bases, and 8 bases had no gene match. CDR1 and CDR2 (germline): MNHNY, SVGAGI (reference sequence). CDR3 DNA: TGTGCCAGCAGCCAAGGACAGGGCGTGTACGAGCAGTACTTC. Encoded protein: CASSQGQGVYEQYF.

V and J are TRBV5-1 and TRBJ1-6; TRBD1 matches at 9 bases. The V gene's germline CDR1 is SGHRS and CDR2 YFSETQ. CDR3 length: 16 residues. Unmatched junction bases numbered 7, after V lost 1 base and J lost 8 bases. The CDR3 here is CASSLRAGQGYSPLHF. Written as DNA, the CDR3 is TGCGCCAGCAGCTTGCGTGCGGGACAGGGCTATTCACCCCTCCACTTT.

V and J are TRBV2 and TRBJ1-1; 8 bases are a match to TRBD1. The CDR3 sequence is 13 residues long. V dropped 6 bases and J dropped 1; count of bases not matched to a gene: 1. Germline V gene sequence: CDR1 SNHLY, CDR2 FYNNEI. The CDR3 loop is CASRGQGNTEAFF. CDR3 bases: TGTGCCAGCAGAGGACAGGGGAACACTGAAGCTTTCTTT. The variable domain in full, completed from reference TRBV2 and TRBJ1-1, reads EPEVTQTPSHQVTQMGQEVILRCVPISNHLYFYWYRQILGQKVEFLVSFYNNEISEKSEIFDDQFSVERPDGSNFTLKIRSTKLEDSAMYFCASRGQGNTEAFFGQGTRLTVV.

This clone was found once. V usage is TRBV10-3 and J usage is TRBJ2-5; 7 bases agree with TRBD1. Germline V gene sequence: CDR1 ENHRY, CDR2 SYGVKD. V was pared by 6 bases and J by 3 bases, with 10 bases of the junction left unmatched. The CDR3 has 15 residues. This CDR3 is CAISNYRGPEETQYF. DNA for the CDR3: TGTGCCATCAGCAACTACAGGGGACCTGAAGAGACCCAGTACTTC.

In this sample, this clone turned up once. This chain uses TRBV6-5 with TRBJ1-1; D remains unclear. V lost 5 bases to trimming and J lost 0 bases, with 13 bases between them. Germline values: CDR1 MNHEY, CDR2 SVGAGI. The CDR3 loop spans 15 amino acids. CDR3 in amino acids: CASSIPNGLNTEAFF. CDR3 sequence (DNA): TGTGCCAGCAGTATCCCCAATGGGCTGAACACTGAAGCTTTCTTT.

The V gene is TRBV21-1, the J gene TRBJ1-4; TRBD1 is the table's D call and was not checked against the DNA. TRBV21-1 is termed a pseudogene. This CDR3 is 16 amino acids long. CDR3 nucleotide sequence: TGTGCCAGCAGCAAAATTTGGACAGGGGAGAAAGAAAAACTGTTTTTT. This encodes CASSKIWTGEKEKLFF.

V is TRBV5-6 and J is TRBJ1-2, with no clear D. V was clipped by 4 bases and J by 5 bases, with 12 bases between them. Germline CDR1 is SGHDT and CDR2 is YYEEEE. The CDR3 runs 13 residues. The CDR3 nucleotides are TGTGCCAGCAGCATCCCCTGGCAGTATGGCTACACCTTC. This translates into CASSIPWQYGYTF.

The chain combines TRBV6-1 with TRBJ2-3; D is unclear. V lost 1 base and J 12 bases, leaving 8 bases between the germline ends. The CDR3 has 11 amino acids. CDR1 is MNHNS, CDR2 SASEGT, per germline. CDR3 DNA sequence: TGTGCCAGCAGTGAAGGCAGGCTTCAGTATTTT. It specifies CASSEGRLQYF.

Only one count was recorded for this clone. V and J are TRBV5-1 and TRBJ1-1, with D tentatively TRBD1 (5 bases). This CDR3 is built from 13 residues. Germline-derived CDR1 and CDR2 are SGHRS and YFSETQ. V lost 4 bases, J lost 5 bases, and 12 bases lay in between. CDR3: CASSRGDPTEAFF. DNA of the CDR3: TGCGCCAGCAGCCGGGGGGATCCTACTGAAGCTTTCTTT.

The rearrangement links TRBV5-1 to TRBJ2-2; TRBD1 agrees at 8 bases. The CDR3 contains 17 residues. In germline, CDR1 is SGHRS, CDR2 YFSETQ. V dropped 0 bases and J dropped 1; count of bases not matched to a gene: 5. CDR3 sequence: CASSLVPGTGNTGELFF. The DNA for the CDR3 is TGCGCCAGCAGCTTGGTCCCCGGGACAGGGAACACCGGGGAGCTGTTTTTT.

This clone has a single count. The chain couples TRBV7-6 to TRBJ2-6; 7 bases match TRBD2. V lost 0 bases, J lost 4 bases, and 3 bases stayed unmatched. The CDR3 is made up of 16 amino acids. The germline gives CDR1 SGHVS, CDR2 FNYEAQ. This CDR3 is CASSLAGGPGANVLTF. CDR3 sequence (DNA): TGTGCCAGCAGCTTAGCGGGAGGGCCCGGGGCCAACGTCCTGACTTTC.

In DNA form, the CDR3 reads TGTGCCAGCTTAGGGGGTCTGAACACCGGGGAGCTGTTTTTT. Amino acid sequence: CASLGGLNTGELFF. The chain combines TRBV6-5 with TRBJ2-2; perhaps TRBD1 as D (6 bases). In germline, CDR1 is MNHEY, CDR2 SVGAGI. This CDR3 comprises 14 residues. V shed 8 bases and J shed 1 base, with 11 bases lying between them.

The chain is built from TRBV30 and TRBJ2-7; D may be TRBD2 (7 bases). This CDR3 is built from 11 residues. The V gene's germline CDR1 is GTSNPN and CDR2 SVGIG (reference sequence). Between the trimmed V and J ends, which lost 1 base and 10 bases, there was a span of 11 bases. This CDR3 is CAWSGGGQQYF. The CDR3 DNA follows: TGTGCCTGGAGTGGGGGGGGGCAACAGTACTTC.

This chain connects TRBV2 to TRBJ2-7; tentatively, D is TRBD1 (6 bases). The CDR3 runs to 13 residues. The germline CDR1 and CDR2 sequences are SNHLY and FYNNEI. V was pared by 7 bases and J by 2 bases, with 12 bases between. CDR3 bases: TGTGCCAGCAAACCAGGGGATGCCTACGAGCAGTACTTC. Translation gives CASKPGDAYEQYF. The whole variable domain, filled in from reference TRBV2 and TRBJ2-7, reads EPEVTQTPSHQVTQMGQEVILRCVPISNHLYFYWYRQILGQKVEFLVSFYNNEISEKSEIFDDQFSVERPDGSNFTLKIRSTKLEDSAMYFCASKPGDAYEQYFGPGTRLTVT.

The chain uses TRBV5-1 and TRBJ1-2; 7 nucleotides agree with TRBD1. V trimming: 4 bases; J trimming: 0 bases; junction bases outside the gene matches: 6. The germline gives CDR1 SGHRS, CDR2 YFSETQ. The CDR3 sequence is 15 residues long. The CDR3 region has the DNA TGCGCCAGCAGCCCCCGGGACAGTGCTAACTATGGCTACACCTTC. Protein: CASSPRDSANYGYTF.

The chain uses TRBV18 and TRBJ2-6; D is ambiguous. Germline V CDR1 and CDR2: KGHSH, LQKENI. The length of the CDR3 is 17 residues. V lost 0 bases and J lost 0, with 9 bases in between. The CDR3 here is CASSPPAGGSGANVLTF. The CDR3 nucleotides are TGTGCCAGCTCACCACCGGCTGGCGGCTCTGGGGCCAACGTCCTGACTTTC. Full variable domain (rest looked up from reference TRBV18 and TRBJ2-6): NAGVMQNPRHLVRRRGQEARLRCSPMKGHSHVYWYRQLPEEGLKFMVYLQKENIIDESGMPKERFSAEFPKEGPSILRIQQVVRGDSAAYFCASSPPAGGSGANVLTFGAGSRLTVL.

This chain links TRBV14 with TRBJ1-2; TRBD1 is a possible D gene (6 bases). Germline assignment: CDR1 SGHDN and CDR2 FVKESK. V lost 4 bases and J lost 8, with 14 bases in between. The CDR3 has 13 amino acids. DNA of the CDR3: TGTGCCAGCAGCCGGGACACGAGTTGGGGCTACACCTTC. Encoded protein: CASSRDTSWGYTF.

The chain recombines TRBV12-5 with TRBJ2-3; no definite D call. The V gene lost 6 bases and the J gene lost 3 bases, with 10 bases spanning the gap. CDR1 and CDR2 from the germline V gene are LGHNT and FRNRAP. The CDR3 has 13 amino acids. The CDR3 sequence is CASGREPTDTQYF. Here the CDR3 DNA reads TGTGCTAGTGGAAGAGAACCTACAGATACGCAGTATTTT. The full variable domain, its missing parts supplied by reference TRBV12-5 and TRBJ2-3, is DARVTQTPRHKVTEMGQEVTMRCQPILGHNTVFWYRQTMMQGLELLAYFRNRAPLDDSGMPKDRFSAEMPDATLATLKIQPSEPRDSAVYFCASGREPTDTQYFGPGTRLTVL.

The rearrangement links TRBV3-1 (or the pseudogene TRBV3-2) to TRBJ2-7, with D possibly being TRBD2 (6 bases). Trimming took 4 bases from V and 4 from J, leaving 14 bases between them. CDR1 is LGHDT, CDR2 YNNKEL, per germline (reference sequence). The CDR3 is 14 amino acids. The CDR3 nucleotides read TGTGCCAGCAGCCCCCGGGACGGGGGATACGAGCAGTACTTC. Translated, it gives CASSPRDGGYEQYF.

The genes are TRBV10-3 and TRBJ2-1; 11 positions match TRBD2. V lost 3 bases to trimming and J lost 4 bases; unmatched junction nucleotides: 5. The germline gives CDR1 ENHRY, CDR2 SYGVKD. The CDR3 consists of 16 residues. CDR3 nucleotide sequence: TGTGCCATCAGTGATCTAGCGGGGGGCTTATACAATGAGCAGTTCTTC. This codes for CAISDLAGGLYNEQFF.

This chain connects TRBV15 to TRBJ1-2, with 7 bases aligning to TRBD1. J was trimmed by 2 bases and V by 6 bases; bases with no gene match: 6. The CDR3 runs to 14 residues. Looked up from germline, CDR1 is LNHNV and CDR2 is YYDKDF (reference sequence). CDR3 amino acids: CATRKGTDNYGYTF. The CDR3 region has the DNA TGTGCCACCAGGAAAGGGACAGACAACTATGGCTACACCTTC. Drawing the rest from reference TRBV15 and TRBJ1-2, the complete variable domain is DAMVIQNPRYQVTQFGKPVTLSCSQTLNHNVMYWYQQKSSQAPKLLFHYYDKDFNNEADTPDNFQSRRPNTSFCFLDIRSPGLGDTAMYLCATRKGTDNYGYTFGSGTRLTVV.